This TCR beta chain was identified in a study of T cell responses to AZD1222 COVID-19 vaccine. About the research overall: It was second doses at about 4 or about 12 weeks that were pooled.

Points from the study as a whole: Possibly, clonal diversity was underestimated; donors were largely white British and included more females.

Clones were read by immunoSEQ multiplex PCR, and TCRdb kept only the in-frame ones, dropping some. The data contain 170,000 or so clones, about nine tenths of them singletons. The CDR3 extends over 13 amino acids. CDR1 and CDR2 from the germline V gene are LNHDA and SQIVND (reference sequence). Trimming removed 8 bases at V and 3 bases at J, with 13 bases between. Regarding this clone: The antigen remains unidentified.

Sample: peripheral blood, taken on day 0 of AZD1222 vaccination. The sequence was obtained from an adult in good health. The chain joins TRBV19 to TRBJ2-5; the D gene is possibly TRBD2 (6 bases). CDR3 nucleotides: TGTGCCAGTGCGGAGGGGTCGGAAGAGACCCAGTACTTC. The encoded protein is CASAEGSEETQYF. The full variable domain, in which reference TRBV19 and TRBJ2-5 provide the parts outside the CDR3, is DGGITQSPKYLFRKEGQNVTLSCEQNLNHDAMYWYRQDPGQGLRLIYYSQIVNDFQKGDIAEGYSVSREKKESFPLTVTSAQKNPTAFYLCASAEGSEETQYFGPGTRLLVL.